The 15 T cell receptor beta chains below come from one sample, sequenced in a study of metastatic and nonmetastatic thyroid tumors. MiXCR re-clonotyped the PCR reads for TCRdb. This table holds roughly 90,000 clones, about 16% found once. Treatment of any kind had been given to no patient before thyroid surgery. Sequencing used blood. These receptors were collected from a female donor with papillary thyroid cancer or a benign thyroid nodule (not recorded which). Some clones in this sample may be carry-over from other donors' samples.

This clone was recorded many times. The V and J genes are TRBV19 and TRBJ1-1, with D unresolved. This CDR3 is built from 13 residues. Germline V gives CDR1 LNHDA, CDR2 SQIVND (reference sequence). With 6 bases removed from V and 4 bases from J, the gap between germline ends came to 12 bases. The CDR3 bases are TGTGCCAGTAGGGCCGGGTCGGCCACTGAAGCTTTCTTT. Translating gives CASRAGSATEAFF.

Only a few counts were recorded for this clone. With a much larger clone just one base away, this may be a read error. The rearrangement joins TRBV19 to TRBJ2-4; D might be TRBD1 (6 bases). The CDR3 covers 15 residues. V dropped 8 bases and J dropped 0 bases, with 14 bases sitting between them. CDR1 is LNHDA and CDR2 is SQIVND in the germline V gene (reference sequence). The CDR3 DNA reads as TGTGCCAGTGGACAGACACCCTTAGCCAAAAACATTCAGTACTTC. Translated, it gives CASGQTPLAKNIQYF.

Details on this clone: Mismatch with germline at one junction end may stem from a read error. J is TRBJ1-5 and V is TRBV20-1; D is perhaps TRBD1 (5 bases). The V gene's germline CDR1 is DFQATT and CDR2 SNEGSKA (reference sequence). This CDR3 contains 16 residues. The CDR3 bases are TGCAGTGCTAGAGTAGGCGGGGCGGCCGCCAATAAGCCACAGCATTTT. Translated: CSARVGGAAANKPQHF.

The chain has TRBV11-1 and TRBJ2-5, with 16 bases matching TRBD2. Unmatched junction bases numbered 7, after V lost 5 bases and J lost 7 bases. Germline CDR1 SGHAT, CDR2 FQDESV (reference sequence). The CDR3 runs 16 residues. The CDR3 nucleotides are TGTGCCAGCAGCACTGGGACTAGCGGGAGGGGGGCGACCCAGTACTTC. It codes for CASSTGTSGRGATQYF.

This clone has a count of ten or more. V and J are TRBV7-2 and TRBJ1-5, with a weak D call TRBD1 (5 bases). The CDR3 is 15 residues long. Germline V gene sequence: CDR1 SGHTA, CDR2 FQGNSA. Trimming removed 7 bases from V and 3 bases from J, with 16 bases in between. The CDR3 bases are TGTGCCAGCACCTTCGAGGCAGGGAACAATCAGCCCCAGCATTTT. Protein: CASTFEAGNNQPQHF.

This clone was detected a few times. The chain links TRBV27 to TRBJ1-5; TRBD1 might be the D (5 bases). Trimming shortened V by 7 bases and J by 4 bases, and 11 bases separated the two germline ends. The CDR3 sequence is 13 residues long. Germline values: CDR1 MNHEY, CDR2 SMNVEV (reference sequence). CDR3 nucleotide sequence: TGTGCCAGCATCCAGTACAGGAATCAGCCCCAGCATTTT. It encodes CASIQYRNQPQHF.

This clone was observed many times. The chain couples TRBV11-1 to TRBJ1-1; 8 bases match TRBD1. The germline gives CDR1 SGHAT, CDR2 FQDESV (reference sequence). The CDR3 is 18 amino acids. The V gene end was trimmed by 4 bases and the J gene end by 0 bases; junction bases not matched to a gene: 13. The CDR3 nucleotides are TGTGCCAGCAGCTCGACAAGGACAGGGCGTCCTATGAACACTGAAGCTTTCTTT. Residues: CASSSTRTGRPMNTEAFF. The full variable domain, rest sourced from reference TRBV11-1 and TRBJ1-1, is EAEVAQSPRYKITEKSQAVAFWCDPISGHATLYWYRQILGQGPELLVQFQDESVVDDSQLPKDRFSAERLKGVDSTLKIQPAELGDSAMYLCASSSTRTGRPMNTEAFFGQGTRLTVV.

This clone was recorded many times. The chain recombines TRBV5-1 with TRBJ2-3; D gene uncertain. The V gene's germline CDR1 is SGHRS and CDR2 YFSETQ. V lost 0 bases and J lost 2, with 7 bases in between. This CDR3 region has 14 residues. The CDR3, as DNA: TGCGCCAGCAGCTTGGAGGCGGTCACAGATACGCAGTATTTT. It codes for CASSLEAVTDTQYF.

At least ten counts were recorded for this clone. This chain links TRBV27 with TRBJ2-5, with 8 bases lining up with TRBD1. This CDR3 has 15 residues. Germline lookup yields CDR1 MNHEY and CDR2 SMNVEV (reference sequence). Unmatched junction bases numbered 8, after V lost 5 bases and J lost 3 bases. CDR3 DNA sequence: TGTGCCAGCAGTACAGGGGGTGGAGGGGAAGAGACCCAGTACTTC. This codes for CASSTGGGGEETQYF.

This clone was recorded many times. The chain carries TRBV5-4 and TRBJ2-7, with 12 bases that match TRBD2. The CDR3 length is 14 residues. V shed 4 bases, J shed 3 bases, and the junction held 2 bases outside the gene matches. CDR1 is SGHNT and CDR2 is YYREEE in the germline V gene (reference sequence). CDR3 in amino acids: CASSRTSGNYEQYF. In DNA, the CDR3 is TGTGCCAGCAGCAGGACTAGCGGGAACTACGAGCAGTACTTC.

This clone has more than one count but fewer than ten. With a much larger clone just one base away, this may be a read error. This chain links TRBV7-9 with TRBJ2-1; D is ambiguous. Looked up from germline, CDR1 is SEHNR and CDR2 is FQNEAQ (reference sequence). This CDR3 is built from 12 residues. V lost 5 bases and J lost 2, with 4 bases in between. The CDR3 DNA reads TGTGCCAGCAGCCTGACCTACAATGAGCAGTTCTTC. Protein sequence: CASSLTYNEQFF. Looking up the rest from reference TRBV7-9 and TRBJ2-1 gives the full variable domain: DTGVSQNPRHKITKRGQNVTFRCDPISEHNRLYWYRQTLGQGPEFLTYFQNEAQLEKSRLLSDRFSAERPKGSFSTLEIQRTEQGDSAMYLCASSLTYNEQFFGPGTRLTVL.

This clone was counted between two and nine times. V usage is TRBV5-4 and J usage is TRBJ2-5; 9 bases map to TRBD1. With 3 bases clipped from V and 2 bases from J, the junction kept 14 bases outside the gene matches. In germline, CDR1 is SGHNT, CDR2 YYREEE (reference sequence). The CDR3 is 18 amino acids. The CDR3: CASSSTPGTGFLQETQYF. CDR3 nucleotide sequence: TGTGCCAGCAGCTCGACTCCGGGGACAGGGTTCCTACAAGAGACCCAGTACTTC.

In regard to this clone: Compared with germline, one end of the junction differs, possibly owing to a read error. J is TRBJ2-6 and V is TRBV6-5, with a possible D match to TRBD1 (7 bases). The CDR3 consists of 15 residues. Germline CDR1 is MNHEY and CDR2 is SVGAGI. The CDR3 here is CTSRGASLGANVLTF. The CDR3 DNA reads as TGTACCAGCAGGGGGGCGTCTCTGGGGGCCAACGTCCTGACTTTC.

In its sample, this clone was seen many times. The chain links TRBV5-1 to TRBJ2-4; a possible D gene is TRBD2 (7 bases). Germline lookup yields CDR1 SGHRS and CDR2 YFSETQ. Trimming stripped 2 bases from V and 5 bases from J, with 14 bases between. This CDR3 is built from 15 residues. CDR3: CASSLGRGLENIQYF. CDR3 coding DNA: TGCGCCAGCAGCTTAGGGCGGGGGCTGGAAAACATTCAGTACTTC.

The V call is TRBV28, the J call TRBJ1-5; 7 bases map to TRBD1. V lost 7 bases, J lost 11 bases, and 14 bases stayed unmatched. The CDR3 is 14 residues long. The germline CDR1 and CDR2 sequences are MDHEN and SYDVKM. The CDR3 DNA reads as TGTGCCAGCACCACGGGACAGAGGGAGGGGGCCCAGCATTTT. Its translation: CASTTGQREGAQHF.